A selection of T cell receptor beta chains follows, all from one sample in a study of cytomegalovirus exposure and HLA in healthy donors. TCRdb's copy holds only in-frame clones and misses some; the assay was immunoSEQ multiplex PCR. The sample gives 150,000 to 200,000 clones, about 90% of which show up once; roughly 0.98% is in the top ten. The sample taken for sequencing was PBMCs. These receptors came from a boy aged 2 to 10 in good health and CMV-seronegative. CDR3s include the opening cysteine and the closing phenylalanine or tryptophan. Each record gives: J gene, clone size, D gene, V gene, CDR3 protein, CDR3 DNA. A D gene is named only where the DNA matches it firmly. Where a row states a size, it is once, few, many or the class of an expanded clone; other rows omit it.

TRBJ1-1 | - | - | TRBV6-6 | CASNSRTREAEAFF | TGTGCCAGCAACAGCCGGACGAGGGAGGCTGAAGCTTTCTTT
TRBJ2-5 | - | - | TRBV5-1 | CASSFGLTQYF | TGCGCCAGCAGCTTTGGCCTGACCCAGTACTTC
TRBJ2-1 | - | - | TRBV25-1 | CASSESPTGNEQFF | TGTGCCAGCAGTGAATCTCCCACCGGCAATGAGCAGTTCTTC
TRBJ2-2 | - | - | TRBV5-1 | CASSPLQGRNTGELFF | TGCGCCAGCAGCCCGTTGCAGGGTAGGAACACCGGGGAGCTGTTTTTT
TRBJ2-3 | once | TRBD1 | TRBV6-5 | CASRRGTGDTDTQYF | TGTGCCAGCAGGCGCGGGACAGGGGACACAGATACGCAGTATTTT
TRBJ1-3 | - | - | TRBV9 | CASSVVGAIGNTIYF | TGTGCCAGCAGCGTAGTGGGGGCGATTGGAAACACCATATATTTT
TRBJ2-1 | - | - | TRBV28 | CASTGGLGNEQFF | TGTGCCAGCACCGGGGGGCTCGGGAATGAGCAGTTCTTC
TRBJ2-3 | - | - | TRBV4-1 | CASSYGAHGGRGTTDTQYF | TGCGCCAGCAGCTACGGGGCCCATGGCGGGCGGGGTACCACAGATACGCAGTATTTT
TRBJ2-1 | - | TRBD2 | TRBV6-6 | CASSLTGLDEQFF | TGTGCCAGCAGTCTAACAGGACTAGATGAGCAGTTCTTC
TRBJ1-1 | - | TRBD1 | TRBV7-2 | CASSLQGAYTEAFF | TGTGCCAGCAGCTTACAGGGGGCGTACACTGAAGCTTTCTTT
TRBJ2-1 | - | - | TRBV6-1 | CASSGIIYNEQFF | TGTGCCAGCAGCGGGATAATATACAATGAGCAGTTCTTC
TRBJ1-2 | - | - | TRBV30 | CAWSVGAAGYTF | TGTGCCTGGAGTGTAGGGGCCGCCGGCTACACCTTC
TRBJ2-7 | - | - | TRBV27 | CASNPTGSSYEQYF | TGTGCCAGCAACCCGACAGGTAGCTCCTACGAGCAGTACTTC
TRBJ2-3 | - | TRBD2 | TRBV7-3 | CASSSGLETDTQYF | TGTGCCAGCAGCTCCGGACTAGAAACAGATACGCAGTATTTT
TRBJ2-7 | - | - | TRBV27 | CATIQGYEQYF | TGTGCCACCATACAGGGTTACGAGCAGTACTTC
TRBJ2-3 | - | TRBD2 | TRBV7-2 | CASSLVAGATTDTQYF | TGTGCCAGCAGCTTAGTAGCGGGAGCCACCACAGATACGCAGTATTTT
TRBJ2-7 | - | - | TRBV28 | CASSPGSFPYEQYF | TGTGCCAGCAGCCCCGGGTCGTTTCCCTACGAGCAGTACTTC
TRBJ2-1 | - | - | TRBV29-1 | CSVDRGGAVSSYNEQFF | TGCAGCGTTGACCGTGGAGGGGCCGTTAGCTCCTACAATGAGCAGTTCTTC
TRBJ1-1 | - | TRBD1 | TRBV30 | CARHGQGGTEAFF | TGTGCCCGCCATGGACAGGGGGGAACTGAAGCTTTCTTT
TRBJ2-7 | - | - | TRBV6-5 | CASRPTRPSYEQYF | TGTGCCAGCAGGCCTACTCGTCCGTCCTACGAGCAGTACTTC